This record looks at one T cell receptor beta chain sequence and its context. This entry comes from a study of blood T cell repertoires in COVID-19. Measured with immunoSEQ multiplex PCR; TCRdb has only the in-frame clones, and not every one. The table lists 240,000 or so clones, approximately 86% of them singletons. The CDR3 has 20 amino acids. Germline V gene sequence: CDR1 SGHRS, CDR2 YFSETQ. V lost 2 bases to trimming and J lost 0 bases; unmatched junction nucleotides: 14. The receptor was derived from a woman aged 65 to 85 with active or convalescent COVID-19. J is TRBJ1-6 and V is TRBV5-1; 7 nucleotides line up with TRBD1. Sequenced: peripheral blood. CDR3 sequence: CASSFYPGGGLSSYNSPLHF. In DNA form, the CDR3 reads TGCGCCAGCAGCTTTTACCCAGGGGGAGGTTTAAGCTCCTATAATTCACCCCTCCACTTT.